This T cell receptor (beta chain) was identified during a study of CD8 T cells in ankylosing spondylitis. This clonotype came up a few times. The TCR beta libraries were generated through quantitative 5'-RACE incorporating molecular barcodes. One entry per CDR3 protein, called by TCRdb with MiXCR from the 5' RACE reads. Here the sample spans roughly 240,000 distinct CDR3 sequences, over 7% being singletons. Trimming took 5 bases from V and 3 from J, leaving 13 bases between them. Germline V gene lookup returns CDR1 SGHTA and CDR2 FQGNSA. The CDR3 is made up of 15 amino acids. This clonotype originated in a female donor with ankylosing spondylitis or in good health (not recorded which). The chain carries TRBV7-2 and TRBJ2-2; no clear D. The sequenced sample was blood, either unsorted or a sorted T cell fraction (not recorded which). The DNA for the CDR3 is TGTGCCAGCAGCCCGTCGCAATTGTACACCGGGGAGCTGTTTTTT. Amino acid sequence: CASSPSQLYTGELFF.